This note documents a single T cell receptor (beta chain) sequence. Its antigen remains unknown. The PCR had 60 Vbeta and 13 Jbeta primers. Sequencing used immunoSEQ multiplex PCR; TCRdb keeps in-frame clones, though not all of them. The sample includes around 94,000 clones, around 79% of them seen just once. The data were taken from a study of cytomegalovirus exposure and HLA in healthy donors. Findings of the study overall: Common viral pathogens were later found to be apparently linked to several of the most significant clusters.

CDR3 length equals 13 residues. The V end lost 2 bases, the J end lost 6 bases, and 7 bases lay between the germline ends. Germline V lookup: CDR1 ENHRY, CDR2 SYGVKD. The TCR sequence derives from a woman between 40 and 55 years old in good health and CMV-seropositive. The chain recombines TRBV10-3 with TRBJ2-2, with a tentative D call TRBD1 (5 bases). The sequenced sample was PBMCs. The CDR3 is CAISEGAAGELFF. The CDR3, as DNA: TGTGCCATCAGTGAGGGGGCTGCCGGGGAGCTGTTTTTT.